The present TCR beta chain was sequenced within a study of blood T cell repertoires in COVID-19. Overall study context: Material from acute and convalescent COVID-19 was sourced from the United States, Italy and Spain. PBMCs, B-cell-depleted T cells, or T cells were the source of the cDNA or gDNA that made up the material.

Followed longitudinally, the Seattle patients had been enrolled during active infection. Original data processing: It was from reference gene primer amplification that nucleated cell counts were estimated. Data came from immunoSEQ multiplex PCR; TCRdb stores just in-frame clones and leaves some out. That table supplies the V and J calls and clone size; D and trimming were determined from the DNA. There are 65,000 to 90,000 clones in the sample; approximately 71% occur only once, and approximately 2.3% lies in the top ten. The ends lost 1 base at V and 10 bases at J; junction bases unmatched: 11. Germline CDR1 reads SGHNT; CDR2 reads YYREEE (reference sequence). This CDR3 comprises 15 residues.

The rearrangement uses TRBV5-4 and TRBJ2-1, with 7 nucleotides matching TRBD2. The material sequenced was peripheral blood. This receptor was taken from a man aged 65-85 years with COVID-19, enrolled during active disease. CDR3 bases: TGTGCCAGCAGCTTGATGGGAGGGCCATCTTCCGAGCAGTTCTTC. Its protein product is CASSLMGGPSSEQFF. Full variable domain (outside the CDR3, taken from reference TRBV5-4 and TRBJ2-1): ETGVTQSPTHLIKTRGQQVTLRCSSQSGHNTVSWYQQALGQGPQFIFQYYREEENGRGNFPPRFSGLQFPNYSSELNVNALELDDSALYLCASSLMGGPSSEQFFGPGTRLTVL.